Below, 27 T cell receptor beta chains from the same sample are listed, as sequenced in a study of Ad26.COV2.S vaccination and SARS-CoV-2 variants. Some clones are missing from TCRdb's copy, which holds only in-frame ones; the method was immunoSEQ multiplex PCR. The table has 350,000 to 400,000 clones, more than 85% seen once. The treatment: around 19 received Ad26.COV2.S at low or high dose, single or two shots; about five received placebo; per-sample allocation not given. Samples analyzed were those drawn on day 63 after the first vaccine or placebo injection. The source material was peripheral blood, sampled in a trial of Ad26.COV2.S vaccine versus placebo. The receptors here all came from a person aged 18-60 years who received the Ad26.COV2.S COVID-19 vaccine or a placebo.

This sequence joins TRBV27 and TRBJ1-6; D uncertain. CDR1 is MNHEY and CDR2 is SMNVEV in the germline V gene (reference sequence). Trimming shortened V by 2 bases and J by 6 bases, and 5 bases separated the two germline ends. This CDR3 is built from 13 residues. CDR3 DNA: TGTGCCAGCAGTTTAGGGCGTAATTCACCCCTCCACTTT. Encoded protein: CASSLGRNSPLHF.

This chain joins TRBV7-2 and TRBJ1-1, with 7 bases aligning to TRBD1. Germline V gives CDR1 SGHTA, CDR2 FQGNSA. The ends lost 4 bases at V and 1 base at J; junction bases unmatched: 9. This CDR3 region has 16 residues. The CDR3 region is CASSSTGQAKNTEAFF. CDR3 sequence (DNA): TGTGCCAGCAGCTCAACAGGACAGGCCAAGAACACTGAAGCTTTCTTT.

The chain is built from TRBV11-2 and TRBJ1-5; D not certain. This CDR3 region has 13 residues. CDR1 SGHAT and CDR2 FQNNGV come from the germline V gene. Deletions cut 3 bases from V and 3 bases from J, with 6 bases between. CDR3 coding DNA: TGTGCCAGCAGCTTGGGTTACAATCAGCCCCAGCATTTT. Its translation is CASSLGYNQPQHF.

The chain employs TRBV18 and TRBJ2-1, with 8 bases identical to TRBD2. CDR1 KGHSH and CDR2 LQKENI come from the germline V gene. Trimming cost V 0 bases and J 6 bases; bases outside gene matches: 13. CDR3 length: 18 amino acids. The CDR3 sequence is CASSPPGSGVRGRNEQFF. The DNA for the CDR3 is TGTGCCAGCTCACCACCAGGTAGCGGGGTTCGTGGGCGCAATGAGCAGTTCTTC. Complete variable domain (other parts from reference TRBV18 and TRBJ2-1): NAGVMQNPRHLVRRRGQEARLRCSPMKGHSHVYWYRQLPEEGLKFMVYLQKENIIDESGMPKERFSAEFPKEGPSILRIQQVVRGDSAAYFCASSPPGSGVRGRNEQFFGPGTRLTVL.

V is TRBV5-5 and J is TRBJ1-3, with D unresolved. Germline V gene sequence: CDR1 SGHKS, CDR2 YYEKEE (reference sequence). V lost 3 bases and J 0 bases, leaving 7 bases between the germline ends. The CDR3 has 14 residues. This CDR3 is CASSSPDSGNTIYF. In DNA form, the CDR3 reads TGTGCCAGCAGCTCTCCCGACTCTGGAAACACCATATATTTT.

This clone was seen only once. The chain employs TRBV5-4 and TRBJ2-3, with TRBD1 identical over 8 bases. The CDR3 extends over 16 amino acids. Germline V gives CDR1 SGHNT, CDR2 YYREEE (reference sequence). The trim removed 4 bases at V and 3 bases at J, leaving 10 bases unmatched. CDR3: CASSINRGASTDTQYF. The CDR3 DNA sequence: TGTGCCAGCAGCATAAACAGGGGGGCGTCGACAGATACGCAGTATTTT.

This chain links TRBV5-1 with TRBJ1-1; D gene unclear. V lost 3 bases to trimming and J lost 4 bases, with 22 bases between them. CDR1 is SGHRS, CDR2 YFSETQ, per germline. This CDR3 has 17 residues. The CDR3 nucleotides are TGCGCCAGCAGCTCCCGGTGGCGGGGAGAGGGATTCACTGAAGCTTTCTTT. This translates into CASSSRWRGEGFTEAFF.

V and J are TRBV7-2 and TRBJ1-3, with 10 positions matching TRBD1. The junction had 3 bases not matched to a gene; V was cut back by 5 bases and J by 2 bases. The CDR3 has 15 residues. The germline gives CDR1 SGHTA, CDR2 FQGNSA. The CDR3 sequence is CASSRDRGPGNTIYF. The CDR3, as DNA: TGTGCCAGCAGCAGAGACAGGGGGCCTGGAAACACCATATATTTT.

The rearrangement uses TRBV5-1 and TRBJ1-1; D not certain. Trimming removed 2 bases at V and 2 bases at J, with 10 bases between. This CDR3 is built from 14 residues. Germline lookup yields CDR1 SGHRS and CDR2 YFSETQ. DNA for the CDR3: TGCGCCAGCAGCTTAAAAGATAGTAACACTGAAGCTTTCTTT. Amino acids: CASSLKDSNTEAFF.

The V call is TRBV7-9, the J call TRBJ2-3; D is undetermined. Germline values: CDR1 SEHNR, CDR2 FQNEAQ (reference sequence). The CDR3 consists of 15 residues. V was clipped by 0 bases and J by 2 bases, with 9 bases between them. DNA of the CDR3: TGTGCCAGCAGCTTAGCTAGCCAGTTCACAGATACGCAGTATTTT. Amino acids: CASSLASQFTDTQYF.

The chain combines TRBV7-2 with TRBJ2-2; perhaps TRBD2 as D (6 bases). Trimming took 4 bases from V and 7 from J, leaving 19 bases between them. This CDR3 spans 16 amino acids. Per germline, CDR1 SGHTA and CDR2 FQGNSA. CDR3 amino acids: CASSSGIRGSVGELFF. CDR3 sequence (DNA): TGTGCCAGCAGCTCGGGGATTCGGGGGTCGGTCGGGGAGCTGTTTTTT.

The chain recombines TRBV11-3 with TRBJ1-1; TRBD1 is a possible D gene (6 bases). CDR1 and CDR2 from the germline V gene are SGHNT and YENEEA. This CDR3 has 13 amino acids. The V and J ends lost 5 bases and 4 bases respectively, with 11 bases between them. This chain's CDR3 is CASSIRGGTEAFF. CDR3 coding DNA: TGTGCCAGCAGCATCAGGGGAGGCACTGAAGCTTTCTTT. Full variable domain (outside the CDR3, taken from reference TRBV11-3 and TRBJ1-1): EAGVVQSPRYKIIEKKQPVAFWCNPISGHNTLYWYLQNLGQGPELLIRYENEEAVDDSQLPKDRFSAERLKGVDSTLKIQPAELGDSAVYLCASSIRGGTEAFFGQGTRLTVV.

V is TRBV7-2 and J is TRBJ1-1, with D possibly TRBD1 on 5 matching bases. The germline CDR1 and CDR2 sequences are SGHTA and FQGNSA. V lost 2 bases and J 4 bases, leaving 11 bases between the germline ends. This CDR3 has 14 residues. In DNA, the CDR3 is TGTGCCAGCAGCTTATACCAGGGAAGCACTGAAGCTTTCTTT. It specifies CASSLYQGSTEAFF.

The J gene is TRBJ2-7, the V gene TRBV5-1; 7 positions agree with TRBD1. Germline loops: CDR1 SGHRS, CDR2 YFSETQ. CDR3 length equals 15 residues. Trimming removed 0 bases from V and 5 bases from J; junction bases left unmatched: 8. The DNA for the CDR3 is TGCGCCAGCAGCTTGGTCACTGGGACAGCTAACGAGCAGTACTTC. Translated, it gives CASSLVTGTANEQYF.

This sequence joins TRBV19 and TRBJ1-5, with TRBD1 matching over 10 bases. J gave up 6 bases and V 7 bases, and 9 bases lay outside the gene matches. The CDR3 extends over 15 amino acids. CDR1 is LNHDA, CDR2 SQIVND, per germline (reference sequence). CDR3 coding DNA: TGTGCCAGTATCAAAGGACAGGGGGGACGTCAGCCCCAGCATTTT. Encoded protein: CASIKGQGGRQPQHF.

This clone was seen just once. The chain joins TRBV6-6 to TRBJ2-1; 12 nucleotides line up with TRBD2. This CDR3 contains 21 residues. The germline CDR1 and CDR2 sequences are MNHNY and SVGAGI (reference sequence). V trimming: 5 bases; J trimming: 4 bases; junction bases outside the gene matches: 21. This CDR3 reads CASSHRRRLAGVEGHYNEQFF. The CDR3 coding sequence is TGTGCCAGCAGTCACCGCCGAAGACTAGCGGGAGTAGAGGGTCATTACAATGAGCAGTTCTTC.

V gene TRBV2 combines with J gene TRBJ1-2; D gene uncertain. V lost 0 bases and J lost 4, with 9 bases in between. This CDR3 is 14 amino acids long. The germline CDR1 and CDR2 sequences are SNHLY and FYNNEI. CDR3 sequence (DNA): TGTGCCAGCAGTGAAGCGGGCCTAGGCTATGGCTACACCTTC. Its translation: CASSEAGLGYGYTF.

This sequence joins TRBV13 and TRBJ2-7, with 12 bases aligning to TRBD1. The CDR3 has 14 amino acids. The junction had 5 bases not matched to a gene; V was cut back by 5 bases and J by 6 bases. CDR1 is PRHDT, CDR2 FYEKMQ, per germline (reference sequence). The CDR3 coding sequence is TGTGCCAGCAGCCCCCGGGACAGGGGGCCCGAGCAGTACTTC. Translating it yields CASSPRDRGPEQYF.

This chain joins TRBV7-2 and TRBJ1-1; D ambiguous. Trimming took off 1 base at V and 5 bases at J, with 11 bases between the two ends. This CDR3 region has 14 residues. The germline V gene has CDR1 SGHTA and CDR2 FQGNSA. The CDR3 loop is CASSLVPPGTEAFF. CDR3 coding DNA: TGTGCCAGCAGCTTAGTTCCCCCGGGGACTGAAGCTTTCTTT.

The chain combines TRBV5-1 with TRBJ1-4; 11 nucleotides agree with TRBD1. From germline, CDR1 is SGHRS and CDR2 YFSETQ. The CDR3 runs 16 residues. Trimming took 3 bases from V and 6 from J; bases not matched to a gene: 7. The CDR3 is CASSSGTGGFHEKLFF. As DNA, the CDR3 is TGCGCCAGCAGCTCCGGGACAGGGGGATTTCATGAAAAACTGTTTTTT. Full variable domain (missing parts from reference TRBV5-1 and TRBJ1-4): KAGVTQTPRYLIKTRGQQVTLSCSPISGHRSVSWYQQTPGQGLQFLFEYFSETQRNKGNFPGRFSGRQFSNSRSEMNVSTLELGDSALYLCASSSGTGGFHEKLFFGSGTQLSVL.

This chain connects TRBV27 to TRBJ2-2; D tentatively fits TRBD1 or TRBD2 (6 bases each). CDR3 size: 15 residues. Looked up from germline, CDR1 is MNHEY and CDR2 is SMNVEV (reference sequence). The V end was cut by 2 bases, the J end by 2 bases, with 9 bases between. For the CDR3, the DNA is TGTGCCAGCAGTTTAAACGGGGGCAACACCGGGGAGCTGTTTTTT. Its protein is CASSLNGGNTGELFF.

The chain uses TRBV7-2 and TRBJ1-1; TRBD1 matches at 8 bases. Germline values: CDR1 SGHTA, CDR2 FQGNSA. CDR3 size: 16 residues. V dropped 1 base and J dropped 5; count of bases not matched to a gene: 9. The CDR3 loop is CASSLGGGQGRTEAFF. DNA of the CDR3: TGTGCCAGCAGCTTAGGGGGAGGACAGGGACGGACTGAAGCTTTCTTT. The full variable domain, in which reference TRBV7-2 and TRBJ1-1 provide the parts outside the CDR3, is GAGVSQSPSNKVTEKGKDVELRCDPISGHTALYWYRQSLGQGLEFLIYFQGNSAPDKSGLPSDRFSAERTGGSVSTLTIQRTQQEDSAVYLCASSLGGGQGRTEAFFGQGTRLTVV.

The rearrangement links TRBV11-2 to TRBJ1-2, with D unresolved. Germline CDR1 reads SGHAT; CDR2 reads FQNNGV. This CDR3 has 15 residues. Trimming removed 2 bases from V and 4 bases from J, with 14 bases in between. CDR3 residues: CASSLLLPRGYGYTF. CDR3 sequence (DNA): TGTGCCAGCAGCTTACTTTTGCCTCGAGGCTATGGCTACACCTTC. Looking up the rest from reference TRBV11-2 and TRBJ1-2 gives the full variable domain: EAGVAQSPRYKIIEKRQSVAFWCNPISGHATLYWYQQILGQGPKLLIQFQNNGVVDDSQLPKDRFSAERLKGVDSTLKIQPAKLEDSAVYLCASSLLLPRGYGYTFGSGTRLTVV.

The rearrangement joins TRBV10-2 to TRBJ1-5, with TRBD1 matching 8 bases. Germline CDR1 reads WSHSY; CDR2 reads SAAADI. V shed 1 base, J shed 4 bases, and the junction held 3 bases outside the gene matches. The CDR3 consists of 15 residues. The CDR3 DNA sequence: TGCGCCAGCAGTGAGTTGGACAGGGCGAATCAGCCCCAGCATTTT. Protein: CASSELDRANQPQHF.

The chain couples TRBV27 to TRBJ2-2; maybe TRBD2 (7 bases). This CDR3 comprises 15 residues. The germline V gene encodes CDR1 MNHEY and CDR2 SMNVEV (reference sequence). V lost 2 bases and J 4 bases, leaving 11 bases between the germline ends. The CDR3 protein is CASSLRGGGTGELFF. DNA of the CDR3: TGTGCCAGCAGTTTAAGGGGGGGCGGCACCGGGGAGCTGTTTTTT.

The chain uses TRBV28 and TRBJ2-7, with D maybe TRBD2 (5 bases). The V gene lost 8 bases and the J gene lost 0 bases, with 8 bases spanning the gap. Germline V gene sequence: CDR1 MDHEN, CDR2 SYDVKM. The CDR3 has 12 amino acids. The CDR3, as DNA: TGTGCCAGCCGACGGGGCTCCTACGAGCAGTACTTC. Protein product: CASRRGSYEQYF.

The CDR3 protein is CASSRWTGKETEAFF. CDR3 bases: TGTGCCAGCAGCCGCTGGACAGGGAAGGAAACTGAAGCTTTCTTT. The chain uses TRBV6-2 or TRBV6-3 and TRBJ1-1; 8 bases fit TRBD1. From germline, CDR1 is MNHEY and CDR2 SVGEGT. This CDR3 comprises 15 residues. V lost 6 bases to trimming and J lost 5 bases; unmatched junction nucleotides: 11.